Listed below are T cell receptor beta chains from one sample, sequenced in a study of PD-1 blockade in classical Hodgkin lymphoma. Clones were read by immunoSEQ multiplex PCR, and TCRdb kept only the in-frame ones, dropping some. This table has some 45,000 clones, about nine tenths appearing once. This specimen consisted of peripheral blood mononuclear cells (PBMCs), obtained at baseline. All receptors derive from a human donor with classical Hodgkin lymphoma. Both conserved end residues are part of each CDR3. The D gene is left open where the match is weak. Size is stated for part of the rows, as once, few or many counts, or as a class when the clone is expanded.

-	-	TRBV5-1	TRBJ1-1	TGCGCCAGCAGCTATGGGACACTGAACACTGAAGCTTTCTTT	CASSYGTLNTEAFF
-	-	TRBV19	TRBJ2-1	TGTGCCAGTAGTATTTCTCTGAACCCGTTCAATGAGCAGTTCTTC	CASSISLNPFNEQFF
-	-	TRBV2	TRBJ2-7	TGTGCCAGCAGTGCCGACGGATTTAACTACGAGCAGTACTTC	CASSADGFNYEQYF
-	-	TRBV19	TRBJ2-7	TGTGCCAGTAGTAAGACTGCCCCCTCGGCGGGAAAATACGAGCAGTACTTC	CASSKTAPSAGKYEQYF
TRBD2	once	TRBV29-1	TRBJ2-1	TGCAGCGTAGAGGGACTAGCGGGGGCCAGGGCCTACAATGAGCAGTTCTTC	CSVEGLAGARAYNEQFF
TRBD1	-	TRBV2	TRBJ1-3	TGTGCCAGCAGCCGACAGGGAATCCTCTCTGGAAACACCATATATTTT	CASSRQGILSGNTIYF
TRBD1	-	TRBV7-9	TRBJ1-2	TGTGCCAGCAGCTTGGGACAGGGACGCTATGGCTACACCTTC	CASSLGQGRYGYTF
-	-	TRBV19	TRBJ1-1	TGTGCCGCCCGGAGGACAACGAACACTGAAGCTTTCTTT	CAARRTTNTEAFF
-	-	TRBV9	TRBJ2-1	TGTGCCAGCAGCCCCGTCGGCGGGGATGAGCAGTTCTTC	CASSPVGGDEQFF
-	-	TRBV7-8	TRBJ1-2	TGTGCCAGCAGCTTAGCGGGCTATGGCTACACCTTC	CASSLAGYGYTF
-	-	TRBV5-1	TRBJ2-5	TGCGCCAGCAGGGTCGCCCCGTGGGAGGCCGCGGAGACCCAGTACTTC	CASRVAPWEAAETQYF
TRBD2	-	TRBV7-2	TRBJ2-1	TGTGCCAGCAGCTTAGCCGGGACTAGCGGCTTCTACAATGAGCAGTTCTTC	CASSLAGTSGFYNEQFF
-	-	TRBV7-2	TRBJ2-3	TGTGCCAGCAGCTTATCAGTGGCAGATACGCAGTATTTT	CASSLSVADTQYF
TRBD2	-	TRBV19	TRBJ2-1	TGTGCCAGCAGGACTAGCGGGACCACATACAATGAGCAGTTCTTC	CASRTSGTTYNEQFF
-	few	TRBV6-6	TRBJ2-7	TGTGCCAGCTTGACCCCTGGGGCAGTCCCCTACGAGCAGTACTTC	CASLTPGAVPYEQYF
TRBD2	once	TRBV4-1	TRBJ2-7	TGCGCCAGCAGCCAAGACGGGGGGGTGCAGTACTTC	CASSQDGGVQYF